These 30 T cell receptor beta chains originate from one sample sequenced in a study of T-cell reconstitution after alpha-beta-depleted transplantation in children. As it was prepared, the TCRbeta library received unique molecular identifiers. TCRdb independently ran MiXCR on the PCR reads; one entry per CDR3 protein. The sample holds approximately 640,000 distinct CDR3 sequences, approximately 15% seen once. The specimen comprised PBMCs from the stem cell graft donor, sampled from the stem cell graft. These receptors all come from a human donor who donated a stem cell graft to a child with acute myeloid leukemia.

This clonotype was detected a few times. The gene calls are TRBV7-2 and TRBJ2-7; D may be TRBD1 or TRBD2 (5 bases each). Germline values: CDR1 SGHTA, CDR2 FQGNSA. The CDR3 spans 13 residues. Trimming took off 5 bases at V and 7 bases at J, with 15 bases between the two ends. CDR3 coding DNA: TGTGCCAGCAGCCAGGGACCCGAGGTGGAGCAGTACGTC. Encoded protein: CASSQGPEVEQYV.

This clonotype was observed at least ten times. The chain has TRBV20-1 and TRBJ1-5, with a possible D match to TRBD1 (6 bases). Germline V lookup: CDR1 DFQATT, CDR2 SNEGSKA (reference sequence). V lost 6 bases, J lost 4 bases, and 19 bases lay in between. CDR3 length equals 15 residues. The CDR3 region is CSASEGVGFNQPQHF. For the CDR3, the DNA is TGCAGTGCGAGTGAGGGGGTGGGGTTTAATCAGCCCCAGCATTTT.

This clonotype appeared many times. The chain uses TRBV20-1 and TRBJ1-1, with D maybe TRBD1 (5 bases). Germline loops: CDR1 DFQATT, CDR2 SNEGSKA (reference sequence). V gave up 5 bases and J gave up 5 bases, with 15 bases separating them. The CDR3 covers 13 residues. As DNA, the CDR3 is TGCAGTGCTCAGCGCGGGGGGGGAACTGAAGCTTTCTTT. Amino acids: CSAQRGGGTEAFF.

As concerns this clonotype: This sequence may be a read error, since a much larger clone differs from it by one base. The V gene is TRBV7-2, the J gene TRBJ2-7; D not resolved. The V end was cut by 4 bases, the J end by 3 bases, with 10 bases between. Looked up from germline, CDR1 is SGHTA and CDR2 is FQGNSA. The CDR3 is 13 amino acids. CDR3 loop: CASSSWAGYEQYF. The DNA of the CDR3 is TGTGCCAGCAGCTCCTGGGCAGGCTACGAGCAGTACTTC.

The chain is built from TRBV9 and TRBJ2-3, with TRBD2 identical over 8 bases. In germline, CDR1 is SGDLS, CDR2 YYNGEE. V trimming: 3 bases; J trimming: 1 base; junction bases outside the gene matches: 4. The CDR3 consists of 15 residues. The CDR3 loop is CASSAQTSGTDTQYF. The CDR3, as DNA: TGTGCCAGCAGCGCGCAGACTAGCGGCACAGATACGCAGTATTTT.

The V call is TRBV27, the J call TRBJ2-3, with D perhaps matching TRBD1 (8 bases). The CDR3 spans 15 residues. Germline CDR1 is MNHEY and CDR2 is SMNVEV (reference sequence). V gave up 6 bases and J gave up 2 bases, with 15 bases separating them. The chain's CDR3 is CASRLQGGDTDTQYF. In DNA form, the CDR3 reads TGTGCCAGCAGACTACAGGGGGGGGACACAGATACGCAGTATTTT.

In its sample, this clonotype was seen many times. The chain uses TRBV20-1 and TRBJ1-4; TRBD1 agrees at 7 bases. Germline V lookup: CDR1 DFQATT, CDR2 SNEGSKA (reference sequence). The CDR3 length is 14 residues. Trimming removed 0 bases from V and 7 bases from J; junction bases left unmatched: 5. This CDR3 reads CSARDGAGGEKLFF. DNA of the CDR3: TGCAGTGCTAGAGATGGGGCAGGGGGTGAAAAACTGTTTTTT.

This clonotype showed up just a few times. The chain employs TRBV4-3 and TRBJ1-6; 8 bases align to TRBD1. With 6 bases clipped from V and 8 bases from J, the junction kept 6 bases outside the gene matches. Looked up from germline, CDR1 is LGHNA and CDR2 is YSLEER. The CDR3 is 14 amino acids. The DNA of the CDR3 is TGCGCCAGCAGTCCGACAGGGGATTATTCACCCCTCCACTTT. As protein: CASSPTGDYSPLHF.

This clonotype has just a few counts. The gene calls are TRBV30 and TRBJ1-1, with D perhaps TRBD1 (5 bases). The CDR3 covers 14 residues. Germline V gene lookup returns CDR1 GTSNPN and CDR2 SVGIG (reference sequence). V lost 0 bases and J lost 5, with 13 bases in between. The DNA for the CDR3 is TGTGCCTGGAGTGTAGGCACAGGAAGAACTGAAGCTTTCTTT. It is translated as CAWSVGTGRTEAFF.

This clonotype was seen ten or more times. V and J are TRBV29-1 and TRBJ2-7; possible D gene TRBD1, 5 bases. The CDR3 loop spans 13 amino acids. V was cut by 4 bases and J by 6 bases, with 16 bases left in between. The germline V gene encodes CDR1 SQVTM and CDR2 ANQGSEA. CDR3 loop: CSVVGQGLVEQYF. The CDR3 nucleotides read TGCAGCGTTGTGGGGCAGGGATTGGTCGAGCAGTACTTC.

The chain employs TRBV20-1 and TRBJ2-2; 8 bases are shared with TRBD1. The CDR3 is made up of 13 amino acids. The germline V gene has CDR1 DFQATT and CDR2 SNEGSKA (reference sequence). Unmatched junction bases numbered 6, after V lost 5 bases and J lost 7 bases. The CDR3 loop reads CSARTGLSGELFF. The CDR3 DNA is TGCAGTGCTCGGACAGGGTTAAGCGGGGAGCTGTTTTTT.

This clonotype came up a few times. This sequence joins TRBV20-1 and TRBJ2-5; 12 bases agree with TRBD2. The CDR3 is made up of 15 amino acids. The trim removed 5 bases at V and 3 bases at J, leaving 7 bases unmatched. Per the germline V gene, CDR1 is DFQATT and CDR2 is SNEGSKA (reference sequence). The CDR3 sequence is CSALRLAGVKETQYF. CDR3 in DNA: TGCAGTGCTCTCCGACTAGCGGGGGTAAAAGAGACCCAGTACTTC.

This clonotype appeared many times. The chain employs TRBV20-1 and TRBJ1-1; the D is unclear. Trimming pared 5 bases from V and 1 base from J, leaving 11 bases between. The CDR3 has 13 residues. Germline CDR1 reads DFQATT; CDR2 reads SNEGSKA (reference sequence). In DNA form, the CDR3 reads TGCAGTGCTCAACTCCCACAGAACACTGAAGCTTTCTTT. Protein sequence: CSAQLPQNTEAFF.

This clonotype was detected many times. A junction boundary mismatches the germline segment, possibly from a read error. The chain joins TRBV7-6 to TRBJ1-1; D uncertain. CDR1 and CDR2 (germline): SGHVS, FNYEAQ. CDR3 length equals 13 residues. DNA for the CDR3: TGTGCCAGCAGCTTAGCCGGGAACTCTGAAGCTTTCTTT. It translates to CASSLAGNSEAFF.

This clonotype has at least ten counts. The chain has TRBV29-1 and TRBJ1-1; D possibly corresponds to TRBD1 (5 bases). CDR3 size: 13 residues. Trimming pared 7 bases from V and 5 bases from J, leaving 17 bases between. CDR1 and CDR2 (germline): SQVTM, ANQGSEA. CDR3 sequence (DNA): TGCAGCGGCCACGGGACGTCGGGGACTGAAGCTTTCTTT. Its translation: CSGHGTSGTEAFF.

This clonotype was observed a handful of times. V usage is TRBV7-2 and J usage is TRBJ2-1; 7 positions agree with TRBD1. In germline, CDR1 is SGHTA, CDR2 FQGNSA. This CDR3 is built from 15 residues. V shed 3 bases, J shed 1 base, and the junction held 3 bases outside the gene matches. The CDR3 spells CASSLGQQSYNEQFF. The CDR3 bases are TGTGCCAGCAGCTTGGGACAGCAATCCTACAATGAGCAGTTCTTC.

This clonotype was picked up a small number of times. The genes are TRBV12-3 or TRBV12-4 and TRBJ1-2; 7 positions match TRBD1. Unmatched junction bases numbered 7, after V lost 8 bases and J lost 4 bases. This CDR3 is 13 amino acids long. CDR3 DNA: TGTGCCAGCTCGGACAGGCCCTCCTATGGCTACACCTTC. This encodes CASSDRPSYGYTF.

This clonotype was recorded a few times. The chain links TRBV11-3 to TRBJ2-2; TRBD2 matches 7 bases. Germline CDR1 is SGHNT and CDR2 is YENEEA. CDR3 length equals 17 residues. J gave up 1 base and V 5 bases, and 10 bases lay outside the gene matches. CDR3 region: CASSQFTGGGNTGELFF. DNA for the CDR3: TGTGCCAGCAGCCAGTTTACCGGCGGGGGGAACACCGGGGAGCTGTTTTTT.

V gene TRBV24-1 combines with J gene TRBJ2-2, with 7 bases aligning to TRBD1. J was trimmed by 4 bases and V by 7 bases; bases with no gene match: 5. The CDR3 is 14 amino acids. Germline CDR1 KGHDR, CDR2 SFDVKD. CDR3 sequence (DNA): TGTGCCACCAGATCGACAGGGACCACCGGGGAGCTGTTTTTT. Translation: CATRSTGTTGELFF.

With respect to this clonotype: This sequence may be a read error, since a much larger clone differs from it by one base. V and J are TRBV20-1 and TRBJ2-1; 10 nucleotides agree with TRBD2. This CDR3 contains 14 residues. The germline gives CDR1 DFQATT, CDR2 SNEGSKA (reference sequence). The J segment lost 6 bases and the V segment lost 5 bases, leaving 7 bases of the junction unmatched. The CDR3 DNA is TGCAGTGCTGTTAAGCGGGGGGGCTCCAATGAGCAGTTCTTC. Translating gives CSAVKRGGSNEQFF.

This clonotype was recorded a few times. This chain uses TRBV10-3 with TRBJ2-2, with 7 positions matching TRBD2. The ends lost 4 bases at V and 7 bases at J; junction bases unmatched: 6. In germline, CDR1 is ENHRY, CDR2 SYGVKD. The CDR3 runs 14 residues. The chain's CDR3 is CAISGSGEDGELFF. For the CDR3, the DNA is TGTGCCATCAGTGGGAGCGGGGAGGACGGGGAGCTGTTTTTT.

This chain joins TRBV25-1 and TRBJ1-3, with unresolved D. V gave up 1 base and J gave up 4 bases, with 8 bases separating them. This CDR3 is built from 14 residues. CDR1 MGHDK and CDR2 SYGVNS come from the germline V gene. The chain's CDR3 is CASSESGRGNTIYF. In nucleotides, the CDR3 is TGTGCCAGCAGTGAATCCGGGCGAGGAAACACCATATATTTT.

This clonotype was detected many times. The DNA for the CDR3 is TGCAGTGCTAAGGGACTAGCGGGGGGGTATTACACAGATACGCAGTATTTT. Encoded protein: CSAKGLAGGYYTDTQYF. The chain joins TRBV20-1 to TRBJ2-3, with TRBD2 matching 16 bases. With 4 bases clipped from V and 2 bases from J, the junction kept 6 bases outside the gene matches. Germline CDR1 and CDR2: DFQATT and SNEGSKA (reference sequence). The CDR3 length is 17 residues.

This chain uses TRBV5-1 with TRBJ2-2; D gene ambiguous. CDR1 and CDR2 (germline): SGHRS, YFSETQ. V lost 8 bases, J lost 7 bases, and 21 bases lay in between. CDR3 size: 15 residues. CDR3 amino acids: CASEALLVVNGELFF. CDR3 bases: TGCGCCAGTGAGGCTCTCCTGGTTGTTAACGGGGAGCTGTTTTTT.

This clonotype occurred many times. This chain uses TRBV29-1 with TRBJ2-1; the D call may be TRBD1 or TRBD2 (5 bases each). Germline V gene sequence: CDR1 SQVTM, CDR2 ANQGSEA. Trimming shortened V by 1 base and J by 8 bases, and 21 bases separated the two germline ends. This CDR3 region has 16 residues. The CDR3 protein is CSVEGGRDALWDEQFF. The CDR3 DNA is TGCAGCGTTGAAGGGGGTCGGGACGCCCTTTGGGATGAGCAGTTCTTC.

This clonotype was detected many times. The rearrangement joins TRBV6-1 to TRBJ2-5, with TRBD2 as a possible D gene (6 bases). The CDR3 extends over 14 amino acids. Germline V CDR1 and CDR2: MNHNS, SASEGT. Trimming pared 7 bases from V and 5 bases from J, leaving 17 bases between. The CDR3 bases are TGTGCCAGCACCTACCGCGTCCGGGAGGAGACCCAGTACTTC. It codes for CASTYRVREETQYF.

This clonotype was picked up many times. The V gene is TRBV7-2, the J gene TRBJ1-2; 7 bases agree with TRBD1. Losses at the gene ends were 6 bases for V and 7 bases for J; bases not matched to a gene: 8. The CDR3 length is 13 residues. Germline assignment: CDR1 SGHTA and CDR2 FQGNSA. DNA for the CDR3: TGTGCCAGCAGTTCTACAGGGGTTGGTGGCTACACCTTC. This encodes CASSSTGVGGYTF.

Only a few counts were recorded for this clonotype. This chain joins TRBV5-8 and TRBJ2-5; D tentatively reads TRBD1 or TRBD2 (5 bases each). Trimming removed 4 bases from V and 1 base from J, with 14 bases in between. Germline CDR1 reads SGHTS; CDR2 reads YDEGEE. This CDR3 contains 15 residues. The CDR3 spells CASSRDGGFQETQYF. In DNA form, the CDR3 reads TGTGCCAGCAGCCGGGACGGCGGCTTCCAAGAGACCCAGTACTTC.

This clonotype was seen ten or more times. The rearrangement links TRBV5-5 to TRBJ2-1; 10 nucleotides line up with TRBD1. V was clipped by 4 bases and J by 9 bases; unmatched bases: 10. The CDR3 runs 15 residues. Per the germline V gene, CDR1 is SGHKS and CDR2 is YYEKEE (reference sequence). For the CDR3, the DNA is TGTGCCAGCAGCGCGGCCGGGACAGGGGTTGGTGAGCAGTTCTTC. As protein: CASSAAGTGVGEQFF.

The chain couples TRBV7-7 to TRBJ2-3; D is ambiguous. Trimming pared 5 bases from V and 2 bases from J, leaving 17 bases between. Germline CDR1 is SSHAT and CDR2 is FNYEAQ (reference sequence). The CDR3 contains 16 residues. CDR3 in DNA: TGTGCCAGCAGCCCGTCGGCAGGACGACTCACAGATACGCAGTATTTT. It is translated as CASSPSAGRLTDTQYF. The full variable domain, rest sourced from reference TRBV7-7 and TRBJ2-3, is GAGVSQSPRYKVTKRGQDVTLRCDPISSHATLYWYQQALGQGPEFLTYFNYEAQPDKSGLPSDRFSAERPEGSISTLTIQRTEQRDSAMYRCASSPSAGRLTDTQYFGPGTRLTVL.